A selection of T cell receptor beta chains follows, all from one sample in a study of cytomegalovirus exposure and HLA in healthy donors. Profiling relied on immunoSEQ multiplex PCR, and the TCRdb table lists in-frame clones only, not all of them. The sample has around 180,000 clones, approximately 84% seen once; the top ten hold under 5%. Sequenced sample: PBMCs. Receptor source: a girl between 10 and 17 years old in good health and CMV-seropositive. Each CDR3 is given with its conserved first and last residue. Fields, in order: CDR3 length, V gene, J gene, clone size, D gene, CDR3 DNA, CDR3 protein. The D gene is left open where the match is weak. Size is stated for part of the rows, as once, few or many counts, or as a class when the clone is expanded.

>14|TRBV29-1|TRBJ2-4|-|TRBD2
TGCAGCGTTGAGGGGGGGGACCACAAAAACATTCAGTACTTC
CSVEGGDHKNIQYF
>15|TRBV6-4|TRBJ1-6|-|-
TGTGCCAGCAAAGCCGCCGGGTCAGCTAATTCACCCCTCCACTTT
CASKAAGSANSPLHF
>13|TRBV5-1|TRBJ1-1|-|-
TGCGCCAGCAGCTTAGGGAGTGACACTGAAGCTTTCTTT
CASSLGSDTEAFF
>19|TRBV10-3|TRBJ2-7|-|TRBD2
TGTGCCATCAGTGAGTCAAAAAGGACTAGCGGGGCTCGAACCTACGAGCAGTACTTC
CAISESKRTSGARTYEQYF
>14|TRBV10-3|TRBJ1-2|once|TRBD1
TGTGCCATCAGTGAAATTTTGGCAGGGGGGGGCTACACCTTC
CAISEILAGGGYTF
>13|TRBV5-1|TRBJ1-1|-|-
TGCGCCAGCAGTAAGCTCTTGAACACTGAAGCTTTCTTT
CASSKLLNTEAFF
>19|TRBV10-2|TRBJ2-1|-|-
TGCGCCAGCAGTGCCCCGACTAGTCCCTCCGTAAACTCCTACAATGAGCAGTTCTTC
CASSAPTSPSVNSYNEQFF
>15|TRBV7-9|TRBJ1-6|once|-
TGTGCCAGCAGCTCTGACCTACATGGAGACTCACCCCTCCACTTT
CASSSDLHGDSPLHF
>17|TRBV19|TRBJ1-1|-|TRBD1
TGTGCCAGTAGTATAGCCTCAAGGGGGCTAAGGGACACTGAAGCTTTCTTT
CASSIASRGLRDTEAFF
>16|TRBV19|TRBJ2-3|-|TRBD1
TGTGCCAGTAGGGATCCGGGACAGGGGTCCACAGATACGCAGTATTTT
CASRDPGQGSTDTQYF
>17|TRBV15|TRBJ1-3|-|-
TGTGCCACCAGCAGAGATCGGGAAGGAACTAGAGGAAACACCATATATTTT
CATSRDREGTRGNTIYF
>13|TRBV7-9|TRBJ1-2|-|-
TGTGCCAGCAGCTTTGACAGGTTCGTCAGCTACACCTTC
CASSFDRFVSYTF
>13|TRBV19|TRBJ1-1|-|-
TGTGCTACCGGTGAGGGCTGGATCACTGAAGCTTTCTTT
CATGEGWITEAFF
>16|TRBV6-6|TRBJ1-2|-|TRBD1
TGTGCCAGCAGTTACTCGGCGACAGGACAGGCCTATGGCTACACCTTC
CASSYSATGQAYGYTF
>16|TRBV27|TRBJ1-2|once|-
TGTGCCAGCAGTTTATCCGGGGAGGGGGGAGGCTATGGCTACACCTTC
CASSLSGEGGGYGYTF